Only a few counts were recorded for the clone carrying this TCR beta chain. Its antigen remains unknown. Using a J-beta primer mix together with a sample-barcoded 5' primer, a second PCR was run for roughly 6 to 12 cycles. Each cDNA molecule was tagged by a template-switch adaptor that had 12 random nucleotides. Any given sample supplied a minimum of 3 million CDR3-containing paired-end reads. TCRdb called the 5' RACE reads again in MiXCR, with one record for every CDR3 protein. The sample holds about a million distinct CDR3 sequences, around two fifths seen once. This record comes from a study of blood T cells in healthy people across ages. V gave up 5 bases and J gave up 5 bases; unmatched junction bases: 12. The V gene's germline CDR1 is DFQATT and CDR2 SNEGSKA (reference sequence). The CDR3 is made up of 15 amino acids. Overall study results and limits: Unsorted PBMCs prevented conclusive naive versus antigen-experienced comparison. A roughly linear age-dependent decrease characterized TCR beta diversity per million T cells.

The sample was blood. The V gene is TRBV20-1, the J gene TRBJ2-1; the match to TRBD2 covers 7 bases. The sequence derives from a man younger than 30 in good health. DNA of the CDR3: TGCAGTGCTGACGGCAGCGGGGCCTTTCACAATGAGCAGTTCTTC. It is translated as CSADGSGAFHNEQFF.